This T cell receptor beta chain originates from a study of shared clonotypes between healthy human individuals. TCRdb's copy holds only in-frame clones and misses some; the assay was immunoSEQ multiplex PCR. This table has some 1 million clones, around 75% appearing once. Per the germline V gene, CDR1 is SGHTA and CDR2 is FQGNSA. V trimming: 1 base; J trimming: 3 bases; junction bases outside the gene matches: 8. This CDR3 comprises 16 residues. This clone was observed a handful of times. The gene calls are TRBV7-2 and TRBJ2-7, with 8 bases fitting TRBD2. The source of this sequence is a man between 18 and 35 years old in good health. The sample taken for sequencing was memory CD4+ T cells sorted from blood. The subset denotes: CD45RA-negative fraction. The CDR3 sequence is CASSLGVSGKGYEQYF. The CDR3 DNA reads TGTGCCAGCAGCTTAGGGGTTAGCGGGAAGGGCTACGAGCAGTACTTC.